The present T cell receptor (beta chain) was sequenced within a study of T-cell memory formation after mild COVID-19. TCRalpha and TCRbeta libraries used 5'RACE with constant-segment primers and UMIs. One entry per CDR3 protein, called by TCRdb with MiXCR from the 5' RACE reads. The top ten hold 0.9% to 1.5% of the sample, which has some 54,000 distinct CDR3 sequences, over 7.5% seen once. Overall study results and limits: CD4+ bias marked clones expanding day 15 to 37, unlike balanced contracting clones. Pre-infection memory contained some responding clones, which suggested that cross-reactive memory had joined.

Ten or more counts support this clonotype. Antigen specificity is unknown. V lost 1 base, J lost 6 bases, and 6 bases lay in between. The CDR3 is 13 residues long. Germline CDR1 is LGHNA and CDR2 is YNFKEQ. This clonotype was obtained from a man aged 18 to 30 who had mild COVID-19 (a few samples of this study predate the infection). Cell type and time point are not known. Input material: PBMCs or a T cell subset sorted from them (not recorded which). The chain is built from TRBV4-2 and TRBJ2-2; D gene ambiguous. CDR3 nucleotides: TGTGCCAGCAGCCAAGTAGGGTCCGGGGAGCTGTTTTTT. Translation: CASSQVGSGELFF.